This T cell receptor beta chain was obtained from a study of cytomegalovirus exposure and HLA in healthy donors. This CDR3 spans 15 amino acids. Germline V gene sequence: CDR1 MNHNS, CDR2 SASEGT. The V gene end was trimmed by 3 bases and the J gene end by 8 bases; junction bases not matched to a gene: 5. Use of 60 Vbeta and 13 Jbeta primers characterized the PCR. Profiling relied on immunoSEQ multiplex PCR, and the TCRdb table lists in-frame clones only, not all of them. The sample lists around 54,000 clones, roughly 84% occurring once. J is TRBJ2-2 and V is TRBV6-1, with 11 positions matching TRBD1. Sequenced input: PBMCs. This TCR derives from a woman aged 18-29 years in good health and CMV-seronegative. The CDR3 sequence is CASSELDRGQGELFF. The CDR3 nucleotides read TGTGCCAGCAGTGAGCTGGACAGGGGGCAGGGGGAGCTGTTTTTT.